Shown below are 28 T cell receptor beta chains from a single sample sequenced in a study of STAT3 mutations in large granular lymphocyte leukemia (dated by TCRdb to the late 2010s). The research as a whole found: Every T-LGLL patient showed at least one immunodominant TCRbeta clonotype, and about half showed multiple immunodominant subclonotypes.

No antigen has been identified for these receptors. Library prep was done by the immunoSEQ multiplex PCR assay. TCRdb took over this immuneACCESS table, retaining in-frame rearrangements with V and J assigned. Such tables are incomplete; in checked studies, under half of the missing clones stem from an unresolved V gene, and the remainder is unexplained. This sample lists approximately 42,000 clones; 80% to 90% were detected once. Of the sample, 0.43% is held by the ten largest clones. Sequencing used PBMCs. These receptors originate from a human donor with T large granular lymphocyte leukemia. Some clones in this sample may be carry-over from other donors' samples.

The chain joins TRBV7-6 to TRBJ1-6, with no clear D. Between the trimmed V and J ends, which lost 4 bases and 11 bases, there was a span of 15 bases. The CDR3 totals 14 residues. The germline V gene has CDR1 SGHVS and CDR2 FNYEAQ. The CDR3 sequence is CASSSDQVLAPLHF. CDR3 nucleotide sequence: TGTGCCAGCAGCTCGGACCAGGTACTGGCACCCCTCCACTTT.

The chain is built from TRBV5-6 and TRBJ1-5; TRBD1 agrees at 8 bases. J was trimmed by 6 bases and V by 0 bases; bases with no gene match: 8. Germline CDR1 SGHDT, CDR2 YYEEEE. The CDR3 sequence is 16 residues long. CDR3 sequence: CASSLGAGTGSQPQHF. For the CDR3, the DNA is TGTGCCAGCAGCTTGGGTGCGGGGACAGGCAGTCAGCCCCAGCATTTT. The full variable domain, completed using reference TRBV5-6 and TRBJ1-5, is DAGVTQSPTHLIKTRGQQVTLRCSPKSGHDTVSWYQQALGQGPQFIFQYYEEEERQRGNFPDRFSGHQFPNYSSELNVNALLLGDSALYLCASSLGAGTGSQPQHFGDGTRLSIL.

The chain employs TRBV7-9 and TRBJ2-5; 8 bases are shared with TRBD1. The CDR3 spans 13 residues. The germline CDR1 and CDR2 sequences are SEHNR and FQNEAQ (reference sequence). The V and J ends lost 10 bases and 4 bases, in that order; junction bases with no gene match: 8. CDR3 residues: CATHRGMGETQYF. As DNA, the CDR3 is TGTGCCACGCACAGGGGGATGGGAGAGACCCAGTACTTC.

The chain links TRBV14 to TRBJ2-3; 9 bases are a match to TRBD2. With V trimmed by 3 bases and J by 4 bases, 11 bases remained unmatched. Germline V gives CDR1 SGHDN, CDR2 FVKESK. The CDR3 covers 17 residues. CDR3: CASSHPLAGTRPDTQYF. Written as DNA, the CDR3 is TGTGCCAGCAGCCATCCCCTAGCGGGGACACGCCCAGATACGCAGTATTTT.

This chain connects TRBV4-3 to TRBJ2-1; no firm D call. This CDR3 region has 14 residues. Germline values: CDR1 LGHNA, CDR2 YSLEER. Trimming cost V 5 bases and J 6 bases, with 14 bases left between them. CDR3 loop: CASSARGFGNEQFF. The CDR3 nucleotides are TGCGCCAGCAGCGCCCGTGGTTTCGGCAATGAGCAGTTCTTC.

The V call is TRBV13, the J call TRBJ2-1; 11 bases agree with TRBD1. This CDR3 spans 16 amino acids. V shed 6 bases, J shed 9 bases, and the junction held 13 bases outside the gene matches. CDR1 and CDR2 (germline): PRHDT, FYEKMQ (reference sequence). CDR3 sequence reads: CASRLRDRGEGIEQFF. In DNA form, the CDR3 reads TGTGCCAGCAGGCTTAGGGACAGGGGGGAGGGTATTGAGCAGTTCTTC.

The rearrangement uses TRBV2 and TRBJ1-2, with 8 bases identical to TRBD1. The trim removed 3 bases at V and 7 bases at J, leaving 7 bases unmatched. The CDR3 is 14 amino acids. CDR1 is SNHLY and CDR2 is FYNNEI in the germline V gene. The CDR3 sequence is CASSDGQGVSGYTF. The CDR3 nucleotides are TGTGCCAGCAGTGACGGACAGGGTGTCTCTGGCTACACCTTC.

The CDR3 protein is CASSSKPGQGVYNEQFF. The DNA of the CDR3 is TGTGCCAGCAGCTCCAAACCGGGACAGGGGGTATACAATGAGCAGTTCTTC. The chain combines TRBV7-9 with TRBJ2-1, with 11 positions matching TRBD1. V was pared by 4 bases and J by 4 bases, with 9 bases of the junction left unmatched. This CDR3 comprises 17 residues. Germline V gene lookup returns CDR1 SEHNR and CDR2 FQNEAQ (reference sequence).

The V call is TRBV5-1, the J call TRBJ2-5; TRBD1 is a possible D gene (5 bases). Looked up from germline, CDR1 is SGHRS and CDR2 is YFSETQ. Trimming stripped 0 bases from V and 3 bases from J, with 6 bases between. This CDR3 contains 13 residues. The CDR3 loop reads CASSLGQKETQYF. CDR3 nucleotide sequence: TGCGCCAGCAGCTTGGGACAGAAAGAGACCCAGTACTTC.

The gene calls are TRBV5-6 and TRBJ2-2, with D possibly being TRBD1 or TRBD2 (5 bases each). Deletions cut 4 bases from V and 2 bases from J, with 18 bases between. The CDR3 extends over 17 amino acids. Germline V lookup: CDR1 SGHDT, CDR2 YYEEEE. The CDR3 sequence: CASSAVYRDVNTGELFF. CDR3 bases: TGTGCCAGCAGCGCGGTGTACCGGGACGTAAACACCGGGGAGCTGTTTTTT.

This chain uses TRBV5-4 with TRBJ2-2; TRBD1 or TRBD2 may be the D gene (5 bases each). CDR1 SGHNT and CDR2 YYREEE come from the germline V gene (reference sequence). V was pared by 0 bases and J by 1 base, with 7 bases between. This CDR3 is built from 15 residues. CDR3 protein: CASSLGDQNTGELFF. As DNA, the CDR3 is TGTGCCAGCAGCTTGGGGGACCAGAACACCGGGGAGCTGTTTTTT.

This clone has only a few counts. This rearrangement joins TRBV27 to TRBJ2-7; 9 bases are shared with TRBD2. Germline lookup yields CDR1 MNHEY and CDR2 SMNVEV (reference sequence). This CDR3 is 13 amino acids long. Losses at the gene ends were 4 bases for V and 7 bases for J; bases not matched to a gene: 5. The CDR3 reads CASSWSGGREQYF. The CDR3, as DNA: TGTGCCAGCAGTTGGAGCGGGGGGCGGGAGCAGTACTTC.

This clone turned up a few times. This chain uses TRBV18 with TRBJ2-7; D is possibly TRBD1 (5 bases). V was trimmed by 5 bases and J by 0 bases, leaving 5 bases between them. Germline loops: CDR1 KGHSH, CDR2 LQKENI. The CDR3 is 12 amino acids. The CDR3 nucleotides read TGTGCCAGCTCAGACAGCTCCTACGAGCAGTACTTC. It codes for CASSDSSYEQYF.

CDR3 protein: CASSQDYGSGDLSYEQYF. As DNA, the CDR3 is TGTGCCAGCAGCCAAGATTATGGTAGCGGGGACCTCTCCTACGAGCAGTACTTC. This chain joins TRBV4-2 and TRBJ2-7; 8 bases line up with TRBD2. The V segment lost 0 bases and the J segment 0 bases; nucleotides outside the gene matches: 10. The CDR3 spans 18 residues. From germline, CDR1 is LGHNA and CDR2 YNFKEQ.

This clone was seen a few times. V usage is TRBV2 and J usage is TRBJ2-3; the D is unclear. This CDR3 comprises 11 residues. Trimming left V 4 bases short and J 9 bases short, with 8 bases between. Per germline, CDR1 SNHLY and CDR2 FYNNEI. Written as DNA, the CDR3 is TGTGCCAGCAGTGGGGTAGGCACGCAGTATTTT. Translation: CASSGVGTQYF.

The chain links TRBV7-9 to TRBJ1-2; no clear D. Trimming cost V 1 base and J 0 bases, with 9 bases left between them. Germline CDR1 and CDR2: SEHNR and FQNEAQ (reference sequence). This CDR3 has 15 residues. CDR3 sequence (DNA): TGTGCCAGCAGCTTAGTCGCTGCTTCTAACTATGGCTACACCTTC. This sequence encodes CASSLVAASNYGYTF.

The gene calls are TRBV18 and TRBJ1-6, with 7 bases lining up with TRBD1. CDR3 length equals 15 residues. The trim removed 3 bases at V and 7 bases at J, leaving 6 bases unmatched. Germline V gene sequence: CDR1 KGHSH, CDR2 LQKENI. The chain's CDR3 is CASSPRDRENSPLHF. In DNA form, the CDR3 reads TGTGCCAGCTCACCTCGAGACAGGGAAAATTCACCCCTCCACTTT.

V is TRBV4-2 and J is TRBJ2-5; D possibly corresponds to TRBD1 (6 bases). V lost 1 base and J lost 2, with 14 bases in between. This CDR3 is 16 amino acids long. The germline V gene has CDR1 LGHNA and CDR2 YNFKEQ. The DNA of the CDR3 is TGTGCCAGCAGCCAAGTGGGATCACAGGGTCAAGAGACCCAGTACTTC. Amino acid sequence: CASSQVGSQGQETQYF.

The rearrangement links TRBV11-2 to TRBJ2-5; weak D call: TRBD2 (6 bases). The CDR3 runs 18 residues. Germline assignment: CDR1 SGHAT and CDR2 FQNNGV. V lost 4 bases to trimming and J lost 1 base, with 22 bases between them. CDR3 coding DNA: TGTGCCAGCAGCTCCCCCGGGACTTTTTATTCCCTCCAAGAGACCCAGTACTTC. Translating it yields CASSSPGTFYSLQETQYF.

This clone has only one observation. This rearrangement joins TRBV4-1 to TRBJ2-5; the match to TRBD1 covers 9 bases. This CDR3 spans 15 amino acids. Germline trimming cut 3 bases from V and 5 bases from J; bases unmatched to any gene: 7. Germline V lookup: CDR1 MGHRA, CDR2 YSYEKL. For the CDR3, the DNA is TGCGCCAGCAGCCACCAACAGGGGGCGGGGGAGACCCAGTACTTC. As protein: CASSHQQGAGETQYF.

This chain uses TRBV13 with TRBJ1-4, with D hard to call. CDR3 length: 14 residues. From germline, CDR1 is PRHDT and CDR2 FYEKMQ (reference sequence). Trimming left V 2 bases short and J 7 bases short, with 11 bases between. The CDR3 DNA follows: TGTGCCAGCAGCTTATTAGCCCTAGGTGAAAAACTGTTTTTT. The encoded protein is CASSLLALGEKLFF.

Turning to this clone: The limits of the CDR3 on the DNA are not certain, so only TCRdb's listed CDR3 is given. The chain employs TRBV19 and TRBJ1-2. The CDR3 totals 13 residues, both ends included. Germline V gene lookup returns CDR1 LNHDA and CDR2 SQIVND (reference sequence). The CDR3 region is CASSSGRTDGYTF.

The J gene is TRBJ2-7, the V gene TRBV11-2; 7 nucleotides align to TRBD2. The germline V gene encodes CDR1 SGHAT and CDR2 FQNNGV. Trimming cost V 5 bases and J 0 bases; bases outside gene matches: 7. This CDR3 comprises 15 residues. The CDR3 DNA follows: TGTGCCAGCAGCCGGGGGGTGAGGTCCTCCTACGAGCAGTACGTC. This translates into CASSRGVRSSYEQYV.

The rearrangement links TRBV27 to TRBJ2-7; D might be TRBD1 (5 bases). Trimming cost V 6 bases and J 3 bases, with 12 bases left between them. The CDR3 is 13 residues long. CDR1 and CDR2 (germline): MNHEY, SMNVEV (reference sequence). CDR3 amino acids: CASSRQRNYEQYF. In DNA, the CDR3 is TGTGCCAGCAGCCGACAGCGAAACTACGAGCAGTACTTC.

The CDR3 protein is CAISEGTSGPLMTYEQYF. As DNA, the CDR3 is TGTGCCATCAGTGAGGGGACTAGCGGTCCCCTCATGACCTACGAGCAGTACTTC. The chain links TRBV10-3 to TRBJ2-7; 11 positions agree with TRBD2. CDR3 length equals 18 residues. Germline V lookup: CDR1 ENHRY, CDR2 SYGVKD. Unmatched junction bases numbered 11, after V lost 2 bases and J lost 2 bases.

The chain combines TRBV30 with TRBJ1-3; D is perhaps TRBD1 (5 bases). Germline assignment: CDR1 GTSNPN and CDR2 SVGIG (reference sequence). The CDR3 sequence is 15 residues long. Deletions cut 2 bases from V and 2 bases from J, with 13 bases between. In DNA, the CDR3 is TGTGCCTGGAGTCCTCTGGTGGGGGCTGGAAACACCATATATTTT. This translates into CAWSPLVGAGNTIYF.

This clone was observed once. The genes are TRBV11-3 and TRBJ1-2; D is perhaps TRBD1 (5 bases). The CDR3 spans 14 residues. Germline loops: CDR1 SGHNT, CDR2 YENEEA. Between the trimmed V and J ends, which lost 5 bases and 8 bases, there was a span of 18 bases. CDR3 sequence: CASSETAGRVGYTF. The CDR3 nucleotides read TGTGCCAGCAGCGAGACGGCAGGGAGGGTCGGCTACACCTTC.

As concerns this clone: Other DNA sequences in this specimen translate into the identical CDR3. The rearrangement joins TRBV6-5 to TRBJ1-1; TRBD1 might be the D (6 bases). The length of the CDR3 is 14 residues. Per the germline V gene, CDR1 is MNHEY and CDR2 is SVGAGI. V dropped 0 bases and J dropped 1 base, with 6 bases sitting between them. CDR3 sequence (DNA): TGTGCCAGCAGTTACTCGGGGGCGAACACTGAAGCTTTCTTT. Translating gives CASSYSGANTEAFF.